This T cell receptor beta chain was profiled in a study of T cell repertoires in cytomegalovirus infection. Notes on the study in general: HLA-C-restricted CMV clonotypes gave the most frequent clonotype in two of eight donors.

In TCRdb, the reads were re-called with MiXCR into one record per CDR3 protein. The profile shows 800,000 to 950,000 distinct CDR3 sequences, over 25% of them singletons. This clonotype was detected only a few times. Its specificity is not known. Germline lookup yields CDR1 LNHNV and CDR2 YYDKDF (reference sequence). With 7 bases removed from V and 8 bases from J, the gap between germline ends came to 18 bases. The CDR3 length is 14 residues. The chain is built from TRBV15 and TRBJ2-1; weak D call: TRBD2 (5 bases). This receptor was obtained from a human donor in good health (CMV status not recorded). Some clones in this sample may be carry-over from other donors' samples. This sample comprised cultured CD8+ T cells from PBMCs, obtained from culture after CMV antigen stimulation. CDR3 sequence (DNA): TGTGCCACCACCGAGGGCCATCTTGGGTATGAGCAGTTCTTC. It specifies CATTEGHLGYEQFF.